This T cell receptor (beta chain) originates from a study of CD8+CD57+ T cells in acquired aplastic anemia. General study findings and limits: Patients and healthy controls showed no significant CD8+ Simpson's diversity difference.

Profiles of TCR beta VDJ and CDR3 were generated from a genomic DNA template. Each CDR3 protein gets one entry after TCRdb re-called the reads with MiXCR. The sample records 300,000 or so distinct CDR3 sequences, about three fifths being singletons. Patients who underwent sequencing had shown CD8+CD57+ cell expansion by flow cytometry. Every patient presented with severe acquired aplastic anemia. About this clonotype itself: Antigen: not known.

V lost 7 bases, J lost 5 bases, and 7 bases stayed unmatched. CDR3 length equals 13 residues. CDR1 SQVTM and CDR2 ANQGSEA come from the germline V gene. This TCR was sampled from a human donor with aplastic anemia. The rearrangement links TRBV29-1 to TRBJ1-4; 7 bases line up with TRBD1. The sequenced material came from sorted CD4+, CD8+, or CD8+CD57+ T cells (not recorded which) from PBMCs. The CDR3 DNA follows: TGCAGCGCCGCCGGGACAGACAATGAAAAACTGTTTTTT. This sequence encodes CSAAGTDNEKLFF.